This TCR beta chain was sequenced during a study of T cell responses to AZD1222 COVID-19 vaccine. Data came from immunoSEQ multiplex PCR; TCRdb stores just in-frame clones and leaves some out. The top ten clones hold roughly 1.6% of a sample with about 84,000 clones, about 85% of them seen once. Germline loops: CDR1 LNHNV, CDR2 YYDKDF (reference sequence). CDR3 length equals 14 residues. Trimming stripped 4 bases from V and 5 bases from J, with 15 bases between. Study-level results: Donors in the cohort were predominantly white British and more often female, and clonal diversity was possibly underestimated. Spike was spanned by vaccine-associated CD4 TCRs, with dominance at 160-218 and 743-854.

A word on this clone: The antigen is not known.

The clonotype originates from an adult in good health. The chain employs TRBV15 and TRBJ2-7; TRBD2 is a possible D gene (5 bases). The specimen comprised peripheral blood, sampled on day 0 of AZD1222 vaccination. CDR3 region: CATSKPGVSHEQYF. DNA of the CDR3: TGTGCCACCAGCAAACCCGGGGTCTCTCACGAGCAGTACTTC. Drawing the rest from reference TRBV15 and TRBJ2-7, the complete variable domain is DAMVIQNPRYQVTQFGKPVTLSCSQTLNHNVMYWYQQKSSQAPKLLFHYYDKDFNNEADTPDNFQSRRPNTSFCFLDIRSPGLGDTAMYLCATSKPGVSHEQYFGPGTRLTVT.